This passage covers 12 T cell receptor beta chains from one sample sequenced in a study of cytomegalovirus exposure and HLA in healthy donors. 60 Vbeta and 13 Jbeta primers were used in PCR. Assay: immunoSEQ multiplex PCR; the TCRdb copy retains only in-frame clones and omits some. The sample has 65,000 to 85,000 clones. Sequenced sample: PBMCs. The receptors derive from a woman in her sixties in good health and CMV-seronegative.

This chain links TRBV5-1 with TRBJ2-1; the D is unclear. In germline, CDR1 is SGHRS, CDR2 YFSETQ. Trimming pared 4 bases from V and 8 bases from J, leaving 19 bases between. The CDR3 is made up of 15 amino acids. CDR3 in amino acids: CASSPAAGILDEQFF. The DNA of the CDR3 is TGCGCCAGCAGCCCGGCTGCAGGTATCCTTGATGAGCAGTTCTTC. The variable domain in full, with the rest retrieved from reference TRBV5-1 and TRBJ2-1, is KAGVTQTPRYLIKTRGQQVTLSCSPISGHRSVSWYQQTPGQGLQFLFEYFSETQRNKGNFPGRFSGRQFSNSRSEMNVSTLELGDSALYLCASSPAAGILDEQFFGPGTRLTVL.

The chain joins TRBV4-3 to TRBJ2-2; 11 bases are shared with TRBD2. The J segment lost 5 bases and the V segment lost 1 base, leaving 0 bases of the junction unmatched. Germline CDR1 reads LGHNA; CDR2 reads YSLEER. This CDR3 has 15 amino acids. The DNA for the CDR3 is TGCGCCAGCAGCCAAGGACTAGCGGGAACCGGGGAGCTGTTTTTT. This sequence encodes CASSQGLAGTGELFF.

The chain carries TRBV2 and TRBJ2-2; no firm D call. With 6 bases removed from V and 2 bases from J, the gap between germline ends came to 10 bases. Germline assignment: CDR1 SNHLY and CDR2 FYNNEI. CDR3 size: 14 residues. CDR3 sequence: CASSETPNTGELFF. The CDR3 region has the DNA TGTGCCAGCAGCGAGACTCCAAACACCGGGGAGCTGTTTTTT.

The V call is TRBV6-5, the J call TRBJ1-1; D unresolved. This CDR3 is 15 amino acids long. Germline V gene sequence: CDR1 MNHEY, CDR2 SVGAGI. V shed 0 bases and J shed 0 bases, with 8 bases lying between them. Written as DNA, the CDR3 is TGTGCCAGCAGTTACTCGGTAGAGATGAACACTGAAGCTTTCTTT. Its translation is CASSYSVEMNTEAFF.

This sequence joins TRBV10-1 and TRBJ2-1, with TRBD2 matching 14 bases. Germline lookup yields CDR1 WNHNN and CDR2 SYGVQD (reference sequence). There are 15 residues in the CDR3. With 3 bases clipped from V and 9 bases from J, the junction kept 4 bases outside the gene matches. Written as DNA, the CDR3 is TGCGCCAGCAGTGACTCGGGGACTAGCGGGGGTGAGCAGTTCTTC. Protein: CASSDSGTSGGEQFF.

The CDR3 spells CASSYPGQGRTGELFF. The CDR3 DNA reads TGTGCCAGCAGTTACCCGGGACAGGGGAGGACCGGGGAGCTGTTTTTT. The chain employs TRBV11-2 and TRBJ2-2; TRBD1 matches at 10 bases. The CDR3 sequence is 16 residues long. Germline trimming cut 6 bases from V and 5 bases from J; bases unmatched to any gene: 9. Germline V gives CDR1 SGHAT, CDR2 FQNNGV.

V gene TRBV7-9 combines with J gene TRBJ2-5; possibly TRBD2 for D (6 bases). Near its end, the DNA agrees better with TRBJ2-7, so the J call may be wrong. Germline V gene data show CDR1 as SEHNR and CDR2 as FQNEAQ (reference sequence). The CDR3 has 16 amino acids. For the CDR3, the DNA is TGTGCCAGCAGCTTATTGTTAGGGCAGGGAGGAAACGAGCAGTACTTC. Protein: CASSLLLGQGGNEQYF.

The CDR3 sequence: CASSLAGGYLYEQYF. CDR3 sequence (DNA): TGTGCCAGCAGCTTGGCCGGGGGTTATCTCTACGAGCAGTACTTC. This chain joins TRBV5-8 and TRBJ2-5; D may be TRBD2 (6 bases). The J call may be wrong; the DNA end is better matched by TRBJ2-7. CDR3 length: 15 amino acids. Germline values: CDR1 SGHTS, CDR2 YDEGEE.

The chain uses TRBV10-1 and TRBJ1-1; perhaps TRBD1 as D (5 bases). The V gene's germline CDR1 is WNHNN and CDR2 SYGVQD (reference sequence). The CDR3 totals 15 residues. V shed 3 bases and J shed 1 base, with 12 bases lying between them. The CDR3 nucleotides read TGCGCCAGCAGTGAAAACGTCGGGGGGAACACTGAAGCTTTCTTT. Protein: CASSENVGGNTEAFF.

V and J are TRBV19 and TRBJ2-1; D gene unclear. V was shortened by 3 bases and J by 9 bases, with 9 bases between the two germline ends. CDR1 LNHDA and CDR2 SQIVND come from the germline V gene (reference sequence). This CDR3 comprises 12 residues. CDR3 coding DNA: TGTGCCAGTAGTATTCGGGTAGGTGAGCAGTTCTTC. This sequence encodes CASSIRVGEQFF.

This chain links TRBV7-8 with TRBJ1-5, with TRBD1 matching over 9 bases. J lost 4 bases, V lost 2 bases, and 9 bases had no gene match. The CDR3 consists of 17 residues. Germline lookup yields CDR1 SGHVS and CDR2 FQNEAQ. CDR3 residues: CASSLLPDRGRNQPQHF. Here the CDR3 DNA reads TGTGCCAGCAGCTTACTCCCGGACAGGGGACGGAATCAGCCCCAGCATTTT.

DNA for the CDR3: TGTGCCAGCAGTCCAGGGGGGAATGAAAAACTGTTTTTT. This sequence encodes CASSPGGNEKLFF. The chain uses TRBV28 and TRBJ1-4, with TRBD1 matching 7 bases. The CDR3 contains 13 residues. Germline loops: CDR1 MDHEN, CDR2 SYDVKM. J gave up 5 bases and V 5 bases, and 2 bases lay outside the gene matches. The complete variable domain, with remaining parts taken from reference TRBV28 and TRBJ1-4, reads DVKVTQSSRYLVKRTGEKVFLECVQDMDHENMFWYRQDPGLGLRLIYFSYDVKMKEKGDIPEGYSVSREKKERFSLILESASTNQTSMYLCASSPGGNEKLFFGSGTQLSVL.